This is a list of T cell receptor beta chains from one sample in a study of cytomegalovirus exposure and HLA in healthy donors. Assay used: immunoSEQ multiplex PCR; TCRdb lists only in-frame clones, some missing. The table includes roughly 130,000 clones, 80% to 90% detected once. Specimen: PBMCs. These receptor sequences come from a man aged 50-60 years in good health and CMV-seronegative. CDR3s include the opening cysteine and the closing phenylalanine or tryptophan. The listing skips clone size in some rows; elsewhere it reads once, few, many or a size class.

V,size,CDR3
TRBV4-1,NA,CASSISGTGSNTIYF
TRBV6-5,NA,CASSPQGRMGYGYTF
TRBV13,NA,CASIRQGMDYEQYF
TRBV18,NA,CASSLQGASNEKLFF
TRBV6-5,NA,CASRPQGIVYEQYF
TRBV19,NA,CASSKDSLGQTNGYTF
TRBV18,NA,CASSEPGTGGPLSTF
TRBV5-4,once,CASSKNVEYQETQYF
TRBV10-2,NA,CASRGTGGWETQYF
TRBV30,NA,CAWSVWLAGVNEQYF
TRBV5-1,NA,CASSLVFRYSTEAFF
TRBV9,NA,CASSVEGGAGTEAFF
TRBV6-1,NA,CASSVQAGGTDTQYF
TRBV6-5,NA,CASGGRGREQYF
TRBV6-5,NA,CASRTGHATPLHF
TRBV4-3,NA,CASSQEVLAGGLTDTQYF
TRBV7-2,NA,CASSLVGQGTYEQYF
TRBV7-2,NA,CASSVRGGRETQYF
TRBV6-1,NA,CASSLPRLSQETQYF
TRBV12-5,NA,CASGPPGGAGTEAFF
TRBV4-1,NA,CASSQSRVDQPQHF
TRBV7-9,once,CASSLALAGEHEQFF
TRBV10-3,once,CAITPSDQGNEQFF
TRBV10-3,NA,CAIGRRDRGPDTQYF
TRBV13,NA,CASRRGQGITYEQYF
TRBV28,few,CASSWRGSGRPQHF